A single sample is the source of the 28 T cell receptor beta chains below, sequenced in a study of blood T cell repertoires in COVID-19. Method: immunoSEQ multiplex PCR; TCRdb's copy keeps in-frame clones and lacks some. The sample includes under 350,000 clones, 80% to 90% of them seen just once. The sequencing input was peripheral blood. All receptors derive from a woman aged 45 to 65 who had recovered from COVID-19.

The chain uses TRBV2 and TRBJ2-2, with 12 nucleotides matching TRBD2. J lost 1 base, V lost 4 bases, and 7 bases had no gene match. This CDR3 has 18 residues. The germline CDR1 and CDR2 sequences are SNHLY and FYNNEI. In DNA, the CDR3 is TGTGCCAGCAGTGGGGGACTAGCGGGTTTTAAGAACACCGGGGAGCTGTTTTTT. Translation gives CASSGGLAGFKNTGELFF.

The V gene is TRBV28, the J gene TRBJ1-2, with D hard to call. V lost 6 bases, J lost 3 bases, and 14 bases lay in between. Germline values: CDR1 MDHEN, CDR2 SYDVKM. The CDR3 spans 14 residues. CDR3 region: CASSPGGVDYGYTF. The CDR3 DNA follows: TGTGCCAGCAGCCCCGGCGGGGTTGACTATGGCTACACCTTC.

The CDR3 protein is CASTSRAYHTNTGELFF. CDR3 coding DNA: TGTGCCAGCACCTCAAGAGCGTACCACACGAACACCGGGGAGCTGTTTTTT. J is TRBJ2-2 and V is TRBV3-1 (or the pseudogene TRBV3-2); D not resolved. Trimming pared 7 bases from V and 0 bases from J, leaving 18 bases between. CDR1 and CDR2 (germline): LGHDT, YNNKEL (reference sequence). The CDR3 is 17 residues long.

This chain links TRBV28 with TRBJ2-5, with 9 bases matching TRBD2. This CDR3 region has 13 residues. CDR1 is MDHEN and CDR2 is SYDVKM in the germline V gene. V lost 6 bases to trimming and J lost 4 bases; unmatched junction nucleotides: 3. The CDR3 bases are TGTGCCAGCAGGGGGACTAGCACAGAGACCCAGTACTTC. The encoded protein is CASRGTSTETQYF.

This clone was seen a single time. The chain joins TRBV2 to TRBJ2-7; 12 bases are a match to TRBD2. There are 14 residues in the CDR3. Trimming took 8 bases from V and 6 from J; bases not matched to a gene: 8. Germline CDR1 and CDR2: SNHLY and FYNNEI. DNA of the CDR3: TGTGCCAGCGGCGCTCTAGCGGGAGGGGTCGAGCAGTACTTC. Its translation is CASGALAGGVEQYF.

This clone was counted a few times. The genes are TRBV9 and TRBJ1-1; 7 bases are shared with TRBD1. J was trimmed by 0 bases and V by 3 bases; bases with no gene match: 2. The CDR3 is made up of 14 amino acids. Germline V CDR1 and CDR2: SGDLS, YYNGEE. The CDR3 bases are TGTGCCAGCAGCGCGGGACAGATGAACACTGAAGCTTTCTTT. This gives the protein CASSAGQMNTEAFF. Based on the CDR3 plus reference TRBV9 and TRBJ1-1, the full variable domain is DSGVTQTPKHLITATGQRVTLRCSPRSGDLSVYWYQQSLDQGLQFLIQYYNGEERAKGNILERFSAQQFPDLHSELNLSSLELGDSALYFCASSAGQMNTEAFFGQGTRLTVV.

The chain is built from TRBV27 and TRBJ1-5; D might be TRBD1 (5 bases). The ends were cut back, 3 bases at V and 6 bases at J, with 12 bases in the middle. The CDR3 is made up of 14 amino acids. Germline values: CDR1 MNHEY, CDR2 SMNVEV (reference sequence). This CDR3 reads CASSFSGEPQPQHF. CDR3 in DNA: TGTGCCAGCAGTTTCTCGGGGGAGCCTCAGCCCCAGCATTTT.

The rearrangement uses TRBV3-1 (or the pseudogene TRBV3-2) and TRBJ2-7, with a weak D call TRBD1 (5 bases). Trimming stripped 0 bases from V and 2 bases from J, with 14 bases between. CDR3 length: 16 residues. CDR1 and CDR2 from the germline V gene are LGHDT and YNNKEL (reference sequence). Here the CDR3 DNA reads TGTGCCAGCAGCCAAGATAGGGGTCAGGGCACCTACGAGCAGTACTTC. Translated, it gives CASSQDRGQGTYEQYF.

Notes on this clone: This may come from a read error, since a much larger clone is one base off. The chain links TRBV15 to TRBJ1-6; D is ambiguous. This CDR3 has 14 residues. Germline-derived CDR1 and CDR2 are LNHNV and YYDKDF (reference sequence). The CDR3 loop reads CATNRDRYNSPLHF. CDR3 bases: TGTGCCACCAACAGAGATCGGTATAATTCACCCCTCCACTTT.

The V and J genes are TRBV28 and TRBJ2-7, with D possibly matching TRBD2 (6 bases). Trimming shortened V by 5 bases and J by 2 bases, and 13 bases separated the two germline ends. Germline CDR1 and CDR2: MDHEN and SYDVKM. This CDR3 region has 14 residues. The CDR3 DNA reads TGTGCCAGCAGTCGGGGCGGGACCACCTACGAGCAGTACTTC. It yields the protein CASSRGGTTYEQYF. Drawing the rest from reference TRBV28 and TRBJ2-7, the complete variable domain is DVKVTQSSRYLVKRTGEKVFLECVQDMDHENMFWYRQDPGLGLRLIYFSYDVKMKEKGDIPEGYSVSREKKERFSLILESASTNQTSMYLCASSRGGTTYEQYFGPGTRLTVT.

The chain combines TRBV12-3 or TRBV12-4 with TRBJ1-6; maybe TRBD1 (5 bases). This CDR3 has 13 residues. Trimming removed 7 bases at V and 13 bases at J, with 17 bases between. CDR3 region: CASTWEGRGPLHF. DNA for the CDR3: TGTGCCAGCACCTGGGAGGGGAGAGGCCCCCTCCACTTT.

The J gene is TRBJ1-2, the V gene TRBV7-8; D uncertain. This CDR3 comprises 13 residues. Germline CDR1 reads SGHVS; CDR2 reads FQNEAQ. V shed 5 bases and J shed 2 bases, with 9 bases lying between them. CDR3 nucleotide sequence: TGTGCCAGCAGCGTAGGAGGGAACTATGGCTACACCTTC. Translating gives CASSVGGNYGYTF.

The gene calls are TRBV13 and TRBJ2-7; TRBD1 matches 7 bases. V lost 0 bases, J lost 2 bases, and 10 bases stayed unmatched. Germline V gene lookup returns CDR1 PRHDT and CDR2 FYEKMQ (reference sequence). The CDR3 contains 17 residues. CDR3 residues: CASSLGFRDSQAYEQYF. Written as DNA, the CDR3 is TGTGCCAGCAGCTTAGGCTTCCGGGACAGCCAAGCCTACGAGCAGTACTTC.

This chain connects TRBV5-4 to TRBJ2-1; 10 bases agree with TRBD1. The length of the CDR3 is 15 residues. CDR1 is SGHNT, CDR2 YYREEE, per germline (reference sequence). Losses at the gene ends were 5 bases for V and 4 bases for J; bases not matched to a gene: 6. CDR3 residues: CASRGDRGIYNEQFF. CDR3 nucleotides: TGTGCCAGCAGAGGGGACAGGGGAATTTACAATGAGCAGTTCTTC. The variable domain in full, with the rest retrieved from reference TRBV5-4 and TRBJ2-1, is ETGVTQSPTHLIKTRGQQVTLRCSSQSGHNTVSWYQQALGQGPQFIFQYYREEENGRGNFPPRFSGLQFPNYSSELNVNALELDDSALYLCASRGDRGIYNEQFFGPGTRLTVL.

V and J are TRBV15 and TRBJ2-7; 11 bases agree with TRBD2. The CDR3 runs to 18 residues. J was trimmed by 0 bases and V by 3 bases; bases with no gene match: 10. Germline V lookup: CDR1 LNHNV, CDR2 YYDKDF (reference sequence). The CDR3 DNA reads as TGTGCCACCAGCAGCCGCGCTAGCGGGAGGCGCCTCTCCTACGAGCAGTACTTC. Translation gives CATSSRASGRRLSYEQYF.

The chain has TRBV27 and TRBJ1-1, with D perhaps matching TRBD1 (5 bases). Per germline, CDR1 MNHEY and CDR2 SMNVEV (reference sequence). This CDR3 is built from 16 residues. V was clipped by 6 bases and J by 10 bases, with 27 bases between them. The DNA for the CDR3 is TGTGCCAGCAGATATTCGGGGGGAGCCCTTGTAGGGGTAGCTTTCTTT. It encodes CASRYSGGALVGVAFF.

This chain joins TRBV7-3 and TRBJ2-3; 13 bases match TRBD2. Trimming took 5 bases from V and 3 from J; bases not matched to a gene: 14. The CDR3 consists of 19 residues. Germline CDR1 SGHTA, CDR2 FQGTGA. In DNA, the CDR3 is TGTGCCAGCAGCGGGTTGGGGACTAGCGGGATCTCTGGGACAGATACGCAGTATTTT. This translates into CASSGLGTSGISGTDTQYF.

The CDR3 DNA sequence: TGTGCCAGCAGCTTAGGGAACAGGGCGCAGTATTTT. Residues: CASSLGNRAQYF. The genes are TRBV7-2 and TRBJ2-3, with D possibly matching TRBD1 (6 bases). This CDR3 comprises 12 residues. V was pared by 1 base and J by 10 bases, with 9 bases between. Germline-derived CDR1 and CDR2 are SGHTA and FQGNSA. Looking up the rest from reference TRBV7-2 and TRBJ2-3 gives the full variable domain: GAGVSQSPSNKVTEKGKDVELRCDPISGHTALYWYRQSLGQGLEFLIYFQGNSAPDKSGLPSDRFSAERTGGSVSTLTIQRTQQEDSAVYLCASSLGNRAQYFGPGTRLTVL.

This rearrangement joins TRBV6-5 to TRBJ1-3; a weak D match, TRBD1 (6 bases). V lost 5 bases and J lost 3, with 11 bases in between. The CDR3 is 14 residues long. Germline CDR1 and CDR2: MNHEY and SVGAGI. As DNA, the CDR3 is TGTGCCAGCAGTACCAGGGGTAATGGAAACACCATATATTTT. Residues: CASSTRGNGNTIYF.

The chain is built from TRBV27 and TRBJ2-5; 11 bases fit TRBD1. Looked up from germline, CDR1 is MNHEY and CDR2 is SMNVEV (reference sequence). This CDR3 is 15 amino acids long. The V segment lost 5 bases and the J segment 5 bases; nucleotides outside the gene matches: 7. DNA of the CDR3: TGTGCCAGCAGTCTAGCCGGGACAGGGGGGGAGACCCAGTACTTC. This codes for CASSLAGTGGETQYF.

This rearrangement joins TRBV18 to TRBJ1-1, with D unresolved. There are 15 residues in the CDR3. The germline V gene has CDR1 KGHSH and CDR2 LQKENI. Trimming took 3 bases from V and 5 from J, leaving 16 bases between them. The CDR3 loop is CASSPGPSRRTEAFF. The CDR3 DNA reads TGTGCCAGCTCACCCGGCCCGTCAAGGAGGACTGAAGCTTTCTTT. The variable domain in full, completed from reference TRBV18 and TRBJ1-1, reads NAGVMQNPRHLVRRRGQEARLRCSPMKGHSHVYWYRQLPEEGLKFMVYLQKENIIDESGMPKERFSAEFPKEGPSILRIQQVVRGDSAAYFCASSPGPSRRTEAFFGQGTRLTVV.

V gene TRBV4-2 combines with J gene TRBJ2-3; 7 bases match TRBD1. Per the germline V gene, CDR1 is LGHNA and CDR2 is YNFKEQ. The CDR3 is made up of 17 amino acids. J lost 1 base, V lost 1 base, and 8 bases had no gene match. CDR3 protein: CASSQGQGSGGTDTQYF. DNA of the CDR3: TGTGCCAGCAGCCAAGGACAGGGATCTGGGGGCACAGATACGCAGTATTTT.

This clone was detected a few times. This sequence joins TRBV30 and TRBJ1-2; 11 bases match TRBD1. V gave up 5 bases and J gave up 13 bases; unmatched junction bases: 15. Germline V gene sequence: CDR1 GTSNPN, CDR2 SVGIG (reference sequence). There are 14 residues in the CDR3. The CDR3 reads CAWGWRGTGGPSTF. Here the CDR3 DNA reads TGTGCCTGGGGTTGGCGGGGGACAGGGGGGCCCAGCACCTTC. The complete variable domain, with remaining parts taken from reference TRBV30 and TRBJ1-2, reads SQTIHQWPATLVQPVGSPLSLECTVEGTSNPNLYWYRQAAGRGLQLLFYSVGIGQISSEVPQNLSASRPQDRQFILSSKKLLLSDSGFYLCAWGWRGTGGPSTFGSGTRLTVV.

The chain recombines TRBV14 with TRBJ2-7; perhaps TRBD2 as D (6 bases). The V gene's germline CDR1 is SGHDN and CDR2 FVKESK. Trimming removed 4 bases at V and 6 bases at J, with 19 bases between. This CDR3 region has 15 residues. The CDR3 region has the DNA TGTGCCAGCAGCCGTCCTGGGGGACTGGGGGTCGAGCAGTACTTC. It specifies CASSRPGGLGVEQYF. The full variable domain, its missing parts supplied by reference TRBV14 and TRBJ2-7, is EAGVTQFPSHSVIEKGQTVTLRCDPISGHDNLYWYRRVMGKEIKFLLHFVKESKQDESGMPNNRFLAERTGGTYSTLKVQPAELEDSGVYFCASSRPGGLGVEQYFGPGTRLTVT.

The chain recombines TRBV6-1 with TRBJ2-1, with D tentatively TRBD2 (5 bases). Germline V CDR1 and CDR2: MNHNS, SASEGT. The V end lost 0 bases, the J end lost 6 bases, and 15 bases lay between the germline ends. CDR3 size: 16 residues. DNA for the CDR3: TGTGCCAGCAGTGAAGCGCGGAGAGGGCCGGTCAATGAGCAGTTCTTC. Its protein is CASSEARRGPVNEQFF.

This clone showed up just a few times. V usage is TRBV5-1 and J usage is TRBJ2-5; D is uncertain. The germline V gene encodes CDR1 SGHRS and CDR2 YFSETQ. The CDR3 has 12 amino acids. Trimming removed 0 bases at V and 5 bases at J, with 5 bases between. This CDR3 reads CASSLDRETQYF. CDR3 nucleotide sequence: TGCGCCAGCAGCTTGGACCGGGAGACCCAGTACTTC.

This clone was recorded once. This chain connects TRBV15 to TRBJ1-5; D call uncertain. The CDR3 loop spans 17 amino acids. Trimming took 3 bases from V and 9 from J, leaving 24 bases between them. The germline V gene encodes CDR1 LNHNV and CDR2 YYDKDF (reference sequence). The CDR3: CATSSRPVSQVLWPQHF. For the CDR3, the DNA is TGTGCCACCAGCAGCAGGCCCGTGAGTCAGGTATTATGGCCCCAGCATTTT.

This chain uses TRBV19 with TRBJ2-7; D possibly corresponds to TRBD2 (6 bases). This CDR3 region has 14 residues. V lost 7 bases and J 0 bases, leaving 13 bases between the germline ends. Germline CDR1 and CDR2: LNHDA and SQIVND (reference sequence). CDR3 DNA: TGTGCCAGTACCCCCGGGGGAAGCTCCTACGAGCAGTACTTC. This gives the protein CASTPGGSSYEQYF.